The clone carrying this T cell receptor beta chain was seen a few times. The antigen remains unidentified. The data are from a study of T-cell memory formation after mild COVID-19. Study-wide results and caveats: CD4+ contracting clones were found mainly in CM and EM, and CD8+ ones in EMRA. Pre-infection memory contained some responding clones, which suggested that cross-reactive memory had joined.

The V gene lost 0 bases and the J gene lost 1 base, with 9 bases spanning the gap. CDR1 and CDR2 from the germline V gene are MNHEY and SMNVEV (reference sequence). The CDR3 contains 15 residues. Researchers used 5'RACE with constant-segment primers to make TCR alpha and TCR beta cDNA libraries that carry sample barcodes and UMIs. One entry per CDR3 protein results from TCRdb running MiXCR on the 5' RACE reads. The repertoire holds a few hundred thousand distinct CDR3 sequences, with around 20% as singletons. The chain combines TRBV27 with TRBJ1-1; no firm D call. The sample comprised PBMCs or a T cell subset sorted from them (not recorded which). The source is an adult woman who had mild COVID-19 (a few samples of this study predate the infection). Cell type and time point are not known. The CDR3 spells CASSLSPCGNTEAFF. CDR3 nucleotide sequence: TGTGCCAGCAGTTTATCCCCATGTGGGAACACTGAAGCTTTCTTT.